Listed below are T cell receptor beta chains from one sample, sequenced in a study of CD8 T cells in Susac syndrome. Using its own MiXCR run on the immunoSEQ multiplex PCR reads, TCRdb lists one record per CDR3 protein. The sample records 100,000 to 150,000 distinct CDR3 sequences, roughly 94% being singletons. Sequenced sample: CD4+ T cells from PBMCs. The receptors originated from a human donor with multiple sclerosis. CDR3s include the opening cysteine and the closing phenylalanine or tryptophan. D genes are given only for firm matches.

V: TRBV6-5; D: TRBD2; J: TRBJ2-2; DNA: TGTGCCAGCAGAGAGCGGGGGGCGAACACCGGGGAGCTGTTTTTT; CDR3: CASRERGANTGELFF
V: TRBV29-1; D: -; J: TRBJ1-3; DNA: TGCAGCGTCCTACGGTGGGGATCTGGAAACACCATATATTTT; CDR3: CSVLRWGSGNTIYF
V: TRBV7-9; D: -; J: TRBJ2-5; DNA: TGTGCCAGCAGCTTACTCTCAGAGACCCAGTACTTC; CDR3: CASSLLSETQYF
V: TRBV7-9; D: -; J: TRBJ2-7; DNA: TGTGCCAGCAGCCGTATCGCCCGCTCGACTGGCTACGAGCAGTACTTC; CDR3: CASSRIARSTGYEQYF
V: TRBV6-2/TRBV6-3; D: -; J: TRBJ1-1; DNA: TGTGCCAGCAGTCCCGTTGGGCGGCCCGGAGCTTTCTTT; CDR3: CASSPVGRPGAFF
V: TRBV4-2; D: -; J: TRBJ1-1; DNA: TGTGCCAGCAGCCAGGACGACAGTGAAGCTTTCTTT; CDR3: CASSQDDSEAFF
V: TRBV23-1; D: -; J: TRBJ1-5; DNA: TGCGCCAGCAGTCCCCAACCGAGGGGGTCAAGCAATCAGCCCCAGCATTTT; CDR3: CASSPQPRGSSNQPQHF
V: TRBV29-1; D: TRBD2; J: TRBJ2-1; DNA: TGCAGCGTTGGTCCTAAAAGGCTAGCGGGAGTGGAGCAGTTCTTC; CDR3: CSVGPKRLAGVEQFF
V: TRBV19; D: TRBD1; J: TRBJ1-5; DNA: TGTGCCAGTAGTCCCGACAGGGAGGGGAATCAGCCCCAGCATTTT; CDR3: CASSPDREGNQPQHF
V: TRBV5-1; D: -; J: TRBJ1-4; DNA: TGCGCCAGCAGCTTGGCCACGTCAGGCTCTAATGAAAAACTGTTTTTT; CDR3: CASSLATSGSNEKLFF
V: TRBV5-1; D: TRBD1; J: TRBJ1-4; DNA: TGCGCCAGCAGCCGACAGGGGGCCGGCGAAAAACTGTTTTTT; CDR3: CASSRQGAGEKLFF